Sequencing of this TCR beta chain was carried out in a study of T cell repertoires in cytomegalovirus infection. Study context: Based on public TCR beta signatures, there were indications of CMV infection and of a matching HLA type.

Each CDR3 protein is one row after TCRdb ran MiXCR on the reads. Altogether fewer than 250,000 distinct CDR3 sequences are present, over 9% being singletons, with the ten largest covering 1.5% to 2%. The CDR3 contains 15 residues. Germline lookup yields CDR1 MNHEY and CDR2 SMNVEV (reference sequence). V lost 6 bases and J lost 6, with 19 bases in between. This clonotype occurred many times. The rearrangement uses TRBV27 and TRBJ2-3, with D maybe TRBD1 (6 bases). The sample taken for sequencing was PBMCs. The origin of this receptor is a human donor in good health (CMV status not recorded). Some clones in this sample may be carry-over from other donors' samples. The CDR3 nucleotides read TGTGCCAGCAGACTAACCCCTGACAGGCTTGATACGCAGTATTTT. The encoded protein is CASRLTPDRLDTQYF.